A single sample gave rise to the 26 T cell receptor beta chains below, sequenced in a study of cytomegalovirus exposure and HLA in healthy donors. It was with 60 Vbeta and 13 Jbeta primers that the PCR ran. Sequencing used immunoSEQ multiplex PCR; TCRdb keeps in-frame clones, though not all of them. Here the sample spans some 150,000 clones, more than 70% being singletons. The sequenced sample was PBMCs. The source of these receptors is a woman aged 45-59 years in good health and CMV-seropositive.

This chain links TRBV7-8 with TRBJ1-1; D is undetermined. Germline V gives CDR1 SGHVS, CDR2 FQNEAQ. This CDR3 has 14 amino acids. V lost 0 bases and J lost 3, with 8 bases in between. CDR3 protein: CASSLAGRYTEAFF. DNA of the CDR3: TGTGCCAGCAGCTTAGCGGGGAGGTACACTGAAGCTTTCTTT.

The chain carries TRBV2 and TRBJ1-6, with 7 nucleotides matching TRBD1. There are 15 residues in the CDR3. With 6 bases clipped from V and 10 bases from J, the junction kept 12 bases outside the gene matches. Germline V lookup: CDR1 SNHLY, CDR2 FYNNEI. DNA for the CDR3: TGTGCCAGCAGCGAATTTCACAGGGGAGAATCACCCCTCCACTTT. It yields the protein CASSEFHRGESPLHF.

This rearrangement joins TRBV6-5 to TRBJ1-2, with TRBD1 identical over 8 bases. Germline values: CDR1 MNHEY, CDR2 SVGAGI. V was pared by 5 bases and J by 4 bases, with 3 bases of the junction left unmatched. There are 13 residues in the CDR3. The CDR3 loop reads CASSKTGGYGYTF. The CDR3 nucleotides read TGTGCCAGCAGTAAAACAGGGGGCTATGGCTACACCTTC.

CDR3 in amino acids: CAISESASGGLETQYF. CDR3 sequence (DNA): TGTGCCATCAGTGAGTCGGCTAGCGGGGGCCTCGAGACCCAGTACTTC. V is TRBV10-3 and J is TRBJ2-5; TRBD2 aligns across 10 bases. V shed 0 bases and J 5 bases; nucleotides not matched to a gene: 6. CDR1 is ENHRY, CDR2 SYGVKD, per germline. The CDR3 spans 16 residues.

The J gene is TRBJ2-1, the V gene TRBV9; D not certain. V was cut by 4 bases and J by 5 bases, with 16 bases left in between. CDR1 SGDLS and CDR2 YYNGEE come from the germline V gene. The CDR3 sequence is 15 residues long. The DNA for the CDR3 is TGTGCCAGCAGCCCAGAGGTAGGAAGGCACAATGAGCAGTTCTTC. As protein: CASSPEVGRHNEQFF.

The CDR3 protein is CASSPSPGLSTGELFF. The DNA for the CDR3 is TGTGCCAGCAGTCCGTCTCCCGGACTCTCCACCGGGGAGCTGTTTTTT. The chain carries TRBV6-6 and TRBJ2-2; D might be TRBD2 (5 bases). Germline V gene lookup returns CDR1 MNHNY and CDR2 SVGAGI (reference sequence). Trimming shortened V by 5 bases and J by 4 bases, and 17 bases separated the two germline ends. This CDR3 region has 16 residues.

The chain has TRBV7-2 and TRBJ2-3; the match to TRBD2 covers 13 bases. Per germline, CDR1 SGHTA and CDR2 FQGNSA. The junction had 11 bases not matched to a gene; V was cut back by 5 bases and J by 6 bases. This CDR3 region has 17 residues. This chain's CDR3 is CASSPTSGRAGTDTQYF. CDR3 sequence (DNA): TGTGCCAGCAGCCCTACTAGCGGGAGGGCCGGGACGGATACGCAGTATTTT.

This clone was seen more than once but under ten times. The chain has TRBV10-3 and TRBJ2-3; D is possibly TRBD1 (6 bases). V shed 9 bases and J shed 6 bases, with 19 bases lying between them. Germline V gene lookup returns CDR1 ENHRY and CDR2 SYGVKD. CDR3 length: 14 residues. CDR3 sequence (DNA): TGTGCCATAGAACAGGGTCTCGGGTCGGATACGCAGTATTTT. Translation: CAIEQGLGSDTQYF.

The chain joins TRBV6-1 to TRBJ2-2; perhaps TRBD2 as D (6 bases). Germline V gene sequence: CDR1 MNHNS, CDR2 SASEGT. The length of the CDR3 is 14 residues. Trimming removed 4 bases from V and 3 bases from J, with 9 bases in between. CDR3 sequence reads: CASSGDWYTGELFF. CDR3 coding DNA: TGTGCCAGCAGTGGGGACTGGTACACCGGGGAGCTGTTTTTT.

V and J are TRBV6-5 and TRBJ1-2; D might be TRBD1 (5 bases). Trimming stripped 5 bases from V and 1 base from J, with 8 bases between. There are 13 residues in the CDR3. The germline gives CDR1 MNHEY, CDR2 SVGAGI. CDR3 sequence (DNA): TGTGCCAGCAGTCCCGACAGTAACTATGGCTACACCTTC. Protein: CASSPDSNYGYTF.

The V call is TRBV6-4, the J call TRBJ2-7; 7 positions match TRBD1. Germline V gene lookup returns CDR1 MRHNA and CDR2 SNTAGT. The CDR3 length is 17 residues. V shed 5 bases and J 0 bases; nucleotides not matched to a gene: 13. The CDR3 protein is CASSSSDRAYYSYEQYF. CDR3 nucleotides: TGTGCCAGCAGTTCAAGTGACAGGGCCTACTACTCCTACGAGCAGTACTTC.

The chain employs TRBV28 and TRBJ2-7; TRBD1 matches at 7 bases. J lost 2 bases, V lost 5 bases, and 9 bases had no gene match. The CDR3 is made up of 15 amino acids. Per germline, CDR1 MDHEN and CDR2 SYDVKM. The CDR3 DNA reads as TGTGCCAGCAGTGGCCTGAGGACAGGACCCTACGAGCAGTACTTC. Protein product: CASSGLRTGPYEQYF.

V gene TRBV4-2 combines with J gene TRBJ2-1, with TRBD2 matching over 9 bases. In germline, CDR1 is LGHNA, CDR2 YNFKEQ. V lost 0 bases to trimming and J lost 5 bases; unmatched junction nucleotides: 8. The CDR3 has 17 residues. CDR3 DNA sequence: TGTGCCAGCAGCCAAGATGGGTTGCGGGGGGGGCACAATGAGCAGTTCTTC. This codes for CASSQDGLRGGHNEQFF.

The chain links TRBV27 to TRBJ2-7, with TRBD2 matching over 11 bases. CDR1 and CDR2 from the germline V gene are MNHEY and SMNVEV (reference sequence). V lost 5 bases to trimming and J lost 4 bases; unmatched junction nucleotides: 7. This CDR3 comprises 15 residues. CDR3 in amino acids: CASSQRASGGYEQYF. CDR3 bases: TGTGCCAGCAGTCAGCGGGCTAGCGGGGGGTACGAGCAGTACTTC.

The chain has TRBV6-5 and TRBJ2-1; 7 bases map to TRBD2. The V gene's germline CDR1 is MNHEY and CDR2 SVGAGI. With 7 bases clipped from V and 1 base from J, the junction kept 4 bases outside the gene matches. This CDR3 has 14 residues. CDR3: CASKRDPSYNEQFF. The CDR3 coding sequence is TGTGCCAGCAAGCGGGACCCTTCCTACAATGAGCAGTTCTTC.

This chain joins TRBV29-1 and TRBJ2-3, with D tentatively TRBD2 (6 bases). Trimming pared 5 bases from V and 0 bases from J, leaving 12 bases between. The germline V gene has CDR1 SQVTM and CDR2 ANQGSEA. CDR3 length: 14 residues. The CDR3 here is CSVPIAASTDTQYF. CDR3 DNA: TGCAGCGTTCCCATAGCGGCTAGCACAGATACGCAGTATTTT.

The CDR3 bases are TGTGCCAGCCCGGGGGGGAATGGCTACACCTTC. Protein: CASPGGNGYTF. The chain joins TRBV11-2 to TRBJ1-2; a weak D match, TRBD1 (5 bases). This CDR3 has 11 residues. Germline V gene lookup returns CDR1 SGHAT and CDR2 FQNNGV. V lost 8 bases and J 6 bases, leaving 10 bases between the germline ends.

Remarks on this clone: Relative to the germline gene, one junction end is altered; a read error may explain this. The same CDR3 is also encoded by other DNA sequences in this sample. V gene TRBV7-2 combines with J gene TRBJ1-1; 7 bases align to TRBD1. CDR1 and CDR2 (germline): SGHTA, FQGNSA. This CDR3 has 14 amino acids. The CDR3 here is CASSRGTANTEAFF. CDR3 DNA: TGTGCCAGCAGCCGTGGGACAGCTAACACTGAAGCCTTCTTT.

The rearrangement joins TRBV28 to TRBJ1-2; 8 positions match TRBD1. This CDR3 contains 14 residues. Germline V gives CDR1 MDHEN, CDR2 SYDVKM. Germline trimming cut 6 bases from V and 6 bases from J; bases unmatched to any gene: 9. The DNA for the CDR3 is TGTGCCAGCAGCCAAAAAACGGACAGGGATGGCTACACCTTC. Protein product: CASSQKTDRDGYTF.

The rearrangement links TRBV6-1 to TRBJ1-1; TRBD1 agrees at 7 bases. The CDR3 loop spans 14 amino acids. Germline trimming cut 3 bases from V and 4 bases from J; bases unmatched to any gene: 5. Per the germline V gene, CDR1 is MNHNS and CDR2 is SASEGT. CDR3 loop: CASSENRGTTEAFF. The CDR3 coding sequence is TGTGCCAGCAGTGAGAACAGGGGCACCACTGAAGCTTTCTTT.

This clone was seen a handful of times. The rearrangement uses TRBV27 and TRBJ2-1, with TRBD1 matching 12 bases. The CDR3 covers 19 residues. J was trimmed by 5 bases and V by 5 bases; bases with no gene match: 16. In germline, CDR1 is MNHEY, CDR2 SMNVEV (reference sequence). The CDR3, as DNA: TGTGCCAGCAGTCCAGGTCCCGGGACAGGGGGCTTGGGTCACAATGAGCAGTTCTTC. Translated, it gives CASSPGPGTGGLGHNEQFF.

The rearrangement links TRBV5-4 to TRBJ2-7, with D tentatively TRBD2 (5 bases). The V end lost 1 base, the J end lost 2 bases, and 10 bases lay between the germline ends. The CDR3 has 14 residues. Germline CDR1 is SGHNT and CDR2 is YYREEE (reference sequence). CDR3 region: CASSLRGLAYEQYF. CDR3 nucleotide sequence: TGTGCCAGCAGCTTGAGAGGGCTAGCCTACGAGCAGTACTTC.

The rearrangement uses TRBV5-4 and TRBJ1-2, with 8 bases matching TRBD1. Germline values: CDR1 SGHNT, CDR2 YYREEE (reference sequence). The junction had 3 bases not matched to a gene; V was cut back by 2 bases and J by 6 bases. The CDR3 extends over 13 amino acids. This CDR3 is CASSFSGGDGYTF. CDR3 sequence (DNA): TGTGCCAGCAGCTTTTCAGGGGGCGATGGCTACACCTTC.

V and J are TRBV5-1 and TRBJ2-3; 15 bases are a match to TRBD2. V dropped 4 bases and J dropped 6; count of bases not matched to a gene: 9. This CDR3 region has 17 residues. CDR1 is SGHRS, CDR2 YFSETQ, per germline. CDR3 bases: TGCGCCAGCAGCCCGCCGGGACTAGCGGGGGGTGCGGATACGCAGTATTTT. As protein: CASSPPGLAGGADTQYF. The full variable domain, completed using reference TRBV5-1 and TRBJ2-3, is KAGVTQTPRYLIKTRGQQVTLSCSPISGHRSVSWYQQTPGQGLQFLFEYFSETQRNKGNFPGRFSGRQFSNSRSEMNVSTLELGDSALYLCASSPPGLAGGADTQYFGPGTRLTVL.

The chain recombines TRBV5-1 with TRBJ2-7; TRBD1 matches at 9 bases. Germline V CDR1 and CDR2: SGHRS, YFSETQ. Germline trimming cut 1 base from V and 1 base from J; bases unmatched to any gene: 3. The CDR3 is 15 residues long. DNA of the CDR3: TGCGCCAGCAGCTTGTTACAGGGGGCATCCTACGAGCAGTACTTC. Translating it yields CASSLLQGASYEQYF.

This clone was seen a few times. The chain combines TRBV6-5 with TRBJ2-1; D is unresolved. Trimming removed 0 bases at V and 8 bases at J, with 11 bases between. CDR3 size: 14 residues. Germline CDR1 is MNHEY and CDR2 is SVGAGI. CDR3 loop: CASSYSTGFHEQFF. The CDR3 nucleotides are TGTGCCAGCAGTTACTCGACCGGGTTTCATGAGCAGTTCTTC.